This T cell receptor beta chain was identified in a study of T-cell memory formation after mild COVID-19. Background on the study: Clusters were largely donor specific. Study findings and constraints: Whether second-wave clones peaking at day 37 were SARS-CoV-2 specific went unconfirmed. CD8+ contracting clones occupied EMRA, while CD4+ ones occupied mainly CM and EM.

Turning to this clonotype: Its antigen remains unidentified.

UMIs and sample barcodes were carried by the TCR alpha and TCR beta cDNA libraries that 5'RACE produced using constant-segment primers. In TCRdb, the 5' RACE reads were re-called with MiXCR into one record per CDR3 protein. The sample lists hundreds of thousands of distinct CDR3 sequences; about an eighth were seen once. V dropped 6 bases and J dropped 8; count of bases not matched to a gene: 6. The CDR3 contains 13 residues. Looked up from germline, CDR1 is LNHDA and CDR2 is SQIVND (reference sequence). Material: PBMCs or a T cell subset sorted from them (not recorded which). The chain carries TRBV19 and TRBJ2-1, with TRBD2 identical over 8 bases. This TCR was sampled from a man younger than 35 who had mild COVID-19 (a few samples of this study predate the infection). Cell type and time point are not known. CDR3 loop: CASRGGRSDEQFF. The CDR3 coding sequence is TGTGCCAGTAGGGGCGGGAGGAGCGATGAGCAGTTCTTC.